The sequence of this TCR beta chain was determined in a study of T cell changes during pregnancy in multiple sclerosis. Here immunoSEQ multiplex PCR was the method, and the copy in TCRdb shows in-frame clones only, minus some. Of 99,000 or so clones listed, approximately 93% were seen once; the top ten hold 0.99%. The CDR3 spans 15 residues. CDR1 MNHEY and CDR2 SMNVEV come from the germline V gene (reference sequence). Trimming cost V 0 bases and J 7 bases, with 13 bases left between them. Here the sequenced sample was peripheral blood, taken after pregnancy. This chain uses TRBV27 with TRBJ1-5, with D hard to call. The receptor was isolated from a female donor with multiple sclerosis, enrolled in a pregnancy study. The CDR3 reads CASSLSSRGIQPQHF. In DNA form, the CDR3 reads TGTGCCAGCAGTTTATCTTCGCGGGGAATCCAGCCCCAGCATTTT.